Each of the 21 T cell receptor beta chains below was sequenced from the same sample in a study of human T cells and chemical hapten exposure. Time point: pre-sensitization, week 0. Treatment: therapeutic diphenylcyclopropenone sensitization with weekly scalp DPC. TCRdb ran MiXCR on the RACE reads and lists one entry per CDR3 protein. The sample has 85,000 to 120,000 distinct CDR3 sequences; 9% to 15% are singletons. This sample comprised whole blood, obtained in connection with sensitization to the hapten diphenylcyclopropenone (DPC). These receptors came from a woman in her 50s with alopecia areata. Some clones in this sample may be carry-over from other donors' samples.

This rearrangement joins TRBV18 to TRBJ2-3, with D uncertain. CDR1 is KGHSH and CDR2 is LQKENI in the germline V gene. The length of the CDR3 is 13 residues. Between the trimmed V and J ends, which lost 2 bases and 2 bases, there was a span of 5 bases. This CDR3 is CASSPGPTDTQYF. The CDR3 nucleotides read TGTGCCAGCTCACCAGGACCCACAGATACGCAGTATTTT.

The chain couples TRBV2 to TRBJ1-1, with TRBD1 as a possible D gene (5 bases). In germline, CDR1 is SNHLY, CDR2 FYNNEI. The CDR3 has 13 residues. The ends were cut back, 4 bases at V and 1 base at J, with 7 bases in the middle. The CDR3 is CASSAGGNTEAFF. The CDR3 DNA sequence: TGTGCCAGCAGTGCGGGGGGGAACACTGAAGCTTTCTTT.

This clonotype has just a few counts. The J gene is TRBJ2-3, the V gene TRBV6-2 or TRBV6-3; the D gene is possibly TRBD1 (5 bases). This CDR3 contains 16 residues. Germline V gene lookup returns CDR1 MNHEY and CDR2 SVGEGT. The V and J ends lost 4 bases and 2 bases respectively, with 16 bases between them. The CDR3 bases are TGTGCCAGCAGTTCGGGCGGACACGCAGACACAGATACGCAGTATTTT. As protein: CASSSGGHADTDTQYF.

This clonotype was recorded a few times. The rearrangement uses TRBV5-1 and TRBJ2-1; D may be TRBD2 (6 bases). The CDR3 spans 15 residues. CDR1 is SGHRS, CDR2 YFSETQ, per germline. The V end was cut by 3 bases, the J end by 5 bases, with 15 bases between. The CDR3 sequence: CASSWATSSNNEQFF. Here the CDR3 DNA reads TGCGCCAGCAGCTGGGCGACTAGTTCAAACAATGAGCAGTTCTTC.

The CDR3 bases are TGTGCCAGCAGTGTTAATGGACTGTTTAATAATTCACCCCTCCACTTT. As protein: CASSVNGLFNNSPLHF. The chain uses TRBV2 and TRBJ1-6; D gene ambiguous. This CDR3 is built from 16 residues. Germline CDR1 is SNHLY and CDR2 is FYNNEI. Trimming shortened V by 4 bases and J by 5 bases, and 15 bases separated the two germline ends.

A few counts support this clonotype. The J gene is TRBJ2-5, the V gene TRBV19; 11 nucleotides align to TRBD1. Germline CDR1 LNHDA, CDR2 SQIVND (reference sequence). V shed 3 bases, J shed 5 bases, and the junction held 2 bases outside the gene matches. The CDR3 has 14 residues. CDR3: CASSMDRGLETQYF. Here the CDR3 DNA reads TGTGCCAGTAGTATGGACAGGGGGCTTGAGACCCAGTACTTC.

This clonotype was detected a few times. The V gene is TRBV6-5, the J gene TRBJ1-2; D is uncertain. CDR1 is MNHEY and CDR2 is SVGAGI in the germline V gene. The germline V and J ends were trimmed by 4 bases and 4 bases, with 10 bases remaining between them. CDR3 length: 13 residues. CDR3 region: CASSWGGIYGYTF. The CDR3 nucleotides are TGTGCCAGCAGTTGGGGAGGGATCTATGGCTACACCTTC.

This clonotype was detected many times. J is TRBJ2-2 and V is TRBV11-1; D may correspond to TRBD1 or TRBD2 (5 bases each). Looked up from germline, CDR1 is SGHAT and CDR2 is FQDESV (reference sequence). The CDR3 is 12 amino acids. Trimming took 6 bases from V and 3 from J, leaving 5 bases between them. In DNA form, the CDR3 reads TGTGCCAGCAGGGGGGACACCGGGGAGCTGTTTTTT. This encodes CASRGDTGELFF.

This clonotype occurred a few times. This sequence joins TRBV5-6 and TRBJ2-3; 11 nucleotides align to TRBD2. The V and J ends lost 6 bases and 4 bases, in that order; junction bases with no gene match: 7. The germline V gene encodes CDR1 SGHDT and CDR2 YYEEEE. There are 15 residues in the CDR3. The CDR3 region is CASNTLAGGPDTQYF. DNA of the CDR3: TGTGCCAGCAACACATTAGCGGGGGGGCCAGATACGCAGTATTTT.

A few counts support this clonotype. As DNA, the CDR3 is TGCAGCGTTAGCAGGGGTAGCGAAAAACTGTTTTTT. It codes for CSVSRGSEKLFF. The chain employs TRBV29-1 and TRBJ1-4, with D possibly TRBD1 on 6 matching bases. V was clipped by 5 bases and J by 8 bases, with 12 bases between them. The CDR3 loop spans 12 amino acids. Germline loops: CDR1 SQVTM, CDR2 ANQGSEA.

This sequence joins TRBV3-1 and TRBJ2-1; 9 positions match TRBD2. Per the germline V gene, CDR1 is LGHDT and CDR2 is YNNKEL (reference sequence). The CDR3 covers 15 residues. The CDR3 region has the DNA TGTGCAAGCGGATTGCGGGAGGGACACTACAATGAGCAGTTCTTC. It yields the protein CASGLREGHYNEQFF.

The chain couples TRBV3-1 to TRBJ2-7; no clear D gene. The CDR3 consists of 12 residues. The V gene lost 1 base and the J gene lost 4 bases, with 5 bases spanning the gap. The germline CDR1 and CDR2 sequences are LGHDT and YNNKEL (reference sequence). CDR3 bases: TGTGCCAGCAGCCAAGCAATATACGAGCAGTACTTC. The encoded protein is CASSQAIYEQYF.

There are a few counts of this clonotype. V gene TRBV9 combines with J gene TRBJ1-2; no clear D gene. Germline V gives CDR1 SGDLS, CDR2 YYNGEE. Trimming left V 0 bases short and J 4 bases short, with 10 bases between. The CDR3 is 14 amino acids. DNA for the CDR3: TGTGCCAGCAGCGTAGTGGGATTCCCCTATGGCTACACCTTC. Translating it yields CASSVVGFPYGYTF.

The chain joins TRBV7-9 to TRBJ2-3, with 7 bases that match TRBD2. Unmatched junction bases numbered 7, after V lost 5 bases and J lost 2 bases. CDR1 and CDR2 (germline): SEHNR, FQNEAQ (reference sequence). The CDR3 is made up of 15 amino acids. The CDR3 is CASSPDGGTTDTQYF. The DNA for the CDR3 is TGTGCCAGCAGCCCCGACGGGGGGACCACAGATACGCAGTATTTT. Based on the CDR3 plus reference TRBV7-9 and TRBJ2-3, the full variable domain is DTGVSQNPRHKITKRGQNVTFRCDPISEHNRLYWYRQTLGQGPEFLTYFQNEAQLEKSRLLSDRFSAERPKGSFSTLEIQRTEQGDSAMYLCASSPDGGTTDTQYFGPGTRLTVL.

This clonotype was seen at least ten times. The rearrangement joins TRBV5-1 to TRBJ2-1; D is unclear. Germline-derived CDR1 and CDR2 are SGHRS and YFSETQ. This CDR3 is built from 12 residues. The V gene lost 0 bases and the J gene lost 6 bases, with 4 bases spanning the gap. The CDR3 loop reads CASSLGRNEQFF. The CDR3 DNA follows: TGCGCCAGCAGCTTGGGGCGCAATGAGCAGTTCTTC. The variable domain in full, completed from reference TRBV5-1 and TRBJ2-1, reads KAGVTQTPRYLIKTRGQQVTLSCSPISGHRSVSWYQQTPGQGLQFLFEYFSETQRNKGNFPGRFSGRQFSNSRSEMNVSTLELGDSALYLCASSLGRNEQFFGPGTRLTVL.

This clonotype was seen many times. The CDR3 spells CASSQEAGLVVEQYF. The DNA for the CDR3 is TGCGCCAGCAGCCAAGAGGCAGGGCTGGTGGTAGAGCAGTACTTC. V gene TRBV4-3 combines with J gene TRBJ2-7, with a weak D call TRBD1 (5 bases). This CDR3 contains 15 residues. Germline V gives CDR1 LGHNA, CDR2 YSLEER. The germline V and J ends were trimmed by 0 bases and 7 bases, with 16 bases remaining between them.

The rearrangement uses TRBV6-5 and TRBJ1-4; 8 bases align to TRBD1. With 6 bases clipped from V and 4 bases from J, the junction kept 7 bases outside the gene matches. The CDR3 runs to 15 residues. Per germline, CDR1 MNHEY and CDR2 SVGAGI. Here the CDR3 reads CASRDRDTNNEKLFF. The CDR3 DNA sequence: TGTGCCAGCAGGGACAGGGACACTAATAATGAAAAACTGTTTTTT.

A few counts support this clonotype. J is TRBJ1-1 and V is TRBV7-6; TRBD1 aligns across 9 bases. This CDR3 is built from 15 residues. V was pared by 0 bases and J by 1 base, with 0 bases of the junction left unmatched. Germline V gene lookup returns CDR1 SGHVS and CDR2 FNYEAQ. The CDR3 is CASSLAGQGNTEAFF. Written as DNA, the CDR3 is TGTGCCAGCAGCTTAGCGGGACAGGGGAACACTGAAGCTTTCTTT.

This clonotype was observed a few times. This chain links TRBV28 with TRBJ2-1, with 10 bases that match TRBD2. Germline CDR1 reads MDHEN; CDR2 reads SYDVKM. V shed 6 bases, J shed 4 bases, and the junction held 6 bases outside the gene matches. The CDR3 runs 15 residues. CDR3: CASSPTSGAYNEQFF. CDR3 sequence (DNA): TGTGCCAGCAGCCCCACTAGCGGGGCTTACAATGAGCAGTTCTTC.

Only a few counts were recorded for this clonotype. J is TRBJ1-1 and V is TRBV28; a possible D gene is TRBD1 (5 bases). CDR1 is MDHEN, CDR2 SYDVKM, per germline. This CDR3 spans 13 amino acids. Trimming pared 6 bases from V and 4 bases from J, leaving 12 bases between. This CDR3 is CASSRRGGTEAFF. The DNA for the CDR3 is TGTGCCAGCAGCCGTCGGGGGGGCACTGAAGCTTTCTTT.

J is TRBJ2-7 and V is TRBV7-2; 9 nucleotides align to TRBD2. The CDR3 loop spans 15 amino acids. CDR1 SGHTA and CDR2 FQGNSA come from the germline V gene. V shed 5 bases, J shed 3 bases, and the junction held 8 bases outside the gene matches. In DNA form, the CDR3 reads TGTGCCAGCAGCCTAAGTAGCGGGGGCCTCTACGAGCAGTACTTC. This encodes CASSLSSGGLYEQYF.